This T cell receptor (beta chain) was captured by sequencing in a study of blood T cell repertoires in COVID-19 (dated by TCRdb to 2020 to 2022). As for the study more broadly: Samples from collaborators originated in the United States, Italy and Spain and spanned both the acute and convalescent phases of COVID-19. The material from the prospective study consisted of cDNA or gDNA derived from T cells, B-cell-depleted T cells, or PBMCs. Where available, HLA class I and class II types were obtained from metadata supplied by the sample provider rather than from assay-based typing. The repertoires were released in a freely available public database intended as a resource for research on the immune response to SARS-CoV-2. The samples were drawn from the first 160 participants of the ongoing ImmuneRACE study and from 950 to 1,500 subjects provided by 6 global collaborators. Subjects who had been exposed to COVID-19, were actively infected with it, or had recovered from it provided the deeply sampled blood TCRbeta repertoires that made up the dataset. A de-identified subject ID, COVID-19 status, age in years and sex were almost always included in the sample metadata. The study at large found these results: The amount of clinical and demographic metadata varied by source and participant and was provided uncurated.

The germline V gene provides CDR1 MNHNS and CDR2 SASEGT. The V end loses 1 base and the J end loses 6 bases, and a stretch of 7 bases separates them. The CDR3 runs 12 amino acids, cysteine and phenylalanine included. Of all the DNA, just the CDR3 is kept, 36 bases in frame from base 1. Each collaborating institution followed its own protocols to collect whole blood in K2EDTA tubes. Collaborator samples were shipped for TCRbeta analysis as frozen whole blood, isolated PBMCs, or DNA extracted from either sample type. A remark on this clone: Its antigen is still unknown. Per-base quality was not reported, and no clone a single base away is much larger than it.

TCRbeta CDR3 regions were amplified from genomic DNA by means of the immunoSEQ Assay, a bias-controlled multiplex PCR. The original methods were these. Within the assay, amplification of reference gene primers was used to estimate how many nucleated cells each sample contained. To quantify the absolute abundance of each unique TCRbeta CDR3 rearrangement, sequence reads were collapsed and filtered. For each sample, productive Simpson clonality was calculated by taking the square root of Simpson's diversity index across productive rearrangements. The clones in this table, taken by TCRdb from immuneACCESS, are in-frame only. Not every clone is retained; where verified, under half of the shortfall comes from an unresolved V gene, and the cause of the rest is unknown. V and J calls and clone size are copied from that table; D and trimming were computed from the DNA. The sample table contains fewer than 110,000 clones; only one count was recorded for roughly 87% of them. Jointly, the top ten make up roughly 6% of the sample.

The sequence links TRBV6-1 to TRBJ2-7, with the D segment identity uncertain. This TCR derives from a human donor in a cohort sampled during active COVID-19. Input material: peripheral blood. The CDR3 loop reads CASSEVGFEQYF. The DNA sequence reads TGTGCCAGCAGTGAAGTCGGGTTCGAGCAGTACTTC.